A single sample is the source of the 7 T cell receptor beta chains below, sequenced in a study of T-cell reconstitution after alpha-beta-depleted transplantation in children. Unique molecular identifiers featured in how the TCRbeta library was prepared. TCRdb used MiXCR to reprocess the PCR reads, holding one entry per CDR3 protein. This sample has some 300,000 distinct CDR3 sequences, with over 9% found just once. The sample in question was PBMCs, obtained before TCRalphabeta/CD19-depleted stem cell transplant. These receptors came from a boy younger than two with acute myeloid leukemia, due to receive a stem cell transplant.

This clonotype was seen at least ten times. This rearrangement joins TRBV4-2 to TRBJ2-1; D gene unclear. With 0 bases removed from V and 0 bases from J, the gap between germline ends came to 6 bases. This CDR3 comprises 15 residues. Germline assignment: CDR1 LGHNA and CDR2 YNFKEQ. The CDR3 loop reads CASSQELSSYNEQFF. The CDR3 DNA follows: TGTGCCAGCAGCCAAGAGCTTAGCTCCTACAATGAGCAGTTCTTC.

The chain uses TRBV27 and TRBJ2-3; D might be TRBD1 (5 bases). The V gene lost 6 bases and the J gene lost 0 bases, with 19 bases spanning the gap. The CDR3 runs 17 residues. Germline V gives CDR1 MNHEY, CDR2 SMNVEV (reference sequence). CDR3 sequence: CASRNIGRTTSTDTQYF. For the CDR3, the DNA is TGTGCCAGCAGGAATATAGGGCGGACAACTAGCACAGATACGCAGTATTTT.

This clonotype was counted between two and nine times. The chain recombines TRBV28 with TRBJ2-7; 10 nucleotides match TRBD1. The ends lost 6 bases at V and 3 bases at J; junction bases unmatched: 8. Germline V gives CDR1 MDHEN, CDR2 SYDVKM. The CDR3 runs 15 residues. CDR3 sequence (DNA): TGTGCCAGCAGACACTCCGGGACAGGGGTCTACGAGCAGTACTTC. Its translation: CASRHSGTGVYEQYF. Filled out from reference TRBV28 and TRBJ2-7, the complete variable domain reads DVKVTQSSRYLVKRTGEKVFLECVQDMDHENMFWYRQDPGLGLRLIYFSYDVKMKEKGDIPEGYSVSREKKERFSLILESASTNQTSMYLCASRHSGTGVYEQYFGPGTRLTVT.

This clonotype showed up many times. This chain links TRBV5-1 with TRBJ1-5; TRBD1 aligns across 7 bases. The germline V gene encodes CDR1 SGHRS and CDR2 YFSETQ. With V trimmed by 2 bases and J by 1 base, 3 bases remained unmatched. The CDR3 runs to 15 residues. The chain's CDR3 is CASSLEGASNQPQHF. For the CDR3, the DNA is TGCGCCAGCAGCTTAGAGGGGGCGAGCAATCAGCCCCAGCATTTT.

V gene TRBV18 combines with J gene TRBJ2-5; unclear D gene. The CDR3 spans 15 residues. V was shortened by 4 bases and J by 0 bases, with 12 bases between the two germline ends. Germline loops: CDR1 KGHSH, CDR2 LQKENI. The CDR3 loop reads CASSRPTLNQETQYF. The CDR3 DNA reads TGTGCCAGCTCACGACCGACTCTTAACCAAGAGACCCAGTACTTC.

This chain uses TRBV28 with TRBJ2-7; 9 positions match TRBD1. This CDR3 is built from 14 residues. Germline CDR1 MDHEN, CDR2 SYDVKM. V was pared by 6 bases and J by 4 bases, with 7 bases of the junction left unmatched. CDR3 sequence (DNA): TGTGCCAGCAGACTGGGACAGGGAATTTACGAGCAGTACTTC. Translation gives CASRLGQGIYEQYF.

This clonotype occurred many times. V usage is TRBV15 and J usage is TRBJ2-5; no definite D call. The ends were cut back, 5 bases at V and 4 bases at J, with 20 bases in the middle. This CDR3 is built from 16 residues. Germline V gene sequence: CDR1 LNHNV, CDR2 YYDKDF (reference sequence). The CDR3 bases are TGTGCCACCAGCCCGACGCAGAGACGCCAAGGAGAGACCCAGTACTTC. Residues: CATSPTQRRQGETQYF.